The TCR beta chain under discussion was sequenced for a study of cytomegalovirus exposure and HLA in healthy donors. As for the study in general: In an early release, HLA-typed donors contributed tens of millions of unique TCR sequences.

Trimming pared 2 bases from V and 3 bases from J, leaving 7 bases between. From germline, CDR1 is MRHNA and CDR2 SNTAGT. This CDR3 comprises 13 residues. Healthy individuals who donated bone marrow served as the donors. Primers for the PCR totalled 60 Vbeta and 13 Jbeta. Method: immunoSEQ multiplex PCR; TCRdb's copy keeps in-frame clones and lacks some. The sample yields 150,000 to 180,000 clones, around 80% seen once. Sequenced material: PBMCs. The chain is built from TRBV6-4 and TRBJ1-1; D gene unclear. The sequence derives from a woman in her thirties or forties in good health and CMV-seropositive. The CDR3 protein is CASSDTGDTEAFF. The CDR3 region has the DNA TGTGCCAGCAGTGACACGGGTGACACTGAAGCTTTCTTT.